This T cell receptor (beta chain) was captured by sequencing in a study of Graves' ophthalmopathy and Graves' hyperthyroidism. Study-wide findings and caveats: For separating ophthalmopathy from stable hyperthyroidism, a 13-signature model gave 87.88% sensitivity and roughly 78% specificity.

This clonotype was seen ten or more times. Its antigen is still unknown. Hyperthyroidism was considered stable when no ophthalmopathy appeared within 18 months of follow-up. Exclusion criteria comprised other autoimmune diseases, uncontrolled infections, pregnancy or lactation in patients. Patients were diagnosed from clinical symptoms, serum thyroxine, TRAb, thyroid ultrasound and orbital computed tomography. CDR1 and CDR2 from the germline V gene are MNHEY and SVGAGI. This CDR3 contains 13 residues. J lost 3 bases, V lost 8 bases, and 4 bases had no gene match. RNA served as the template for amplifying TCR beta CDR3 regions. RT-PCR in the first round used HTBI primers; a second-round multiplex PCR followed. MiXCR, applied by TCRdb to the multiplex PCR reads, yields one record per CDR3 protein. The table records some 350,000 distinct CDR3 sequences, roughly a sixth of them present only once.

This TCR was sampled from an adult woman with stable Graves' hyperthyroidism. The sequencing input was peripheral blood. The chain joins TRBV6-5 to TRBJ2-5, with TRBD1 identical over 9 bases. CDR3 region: CASRTGGEETQYF. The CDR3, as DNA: TGTGCCAGCCGAACAGGGGGCGAAGAGACCCAGTACTTC.